This TCR beta chain was documented in a study of T cells in Graves' hyperthyroidism and ophthalmopathy. At the level of the study: Upon initial diagnosis and before any treatment, peripheral blood was collected. Study conclusions and caveats: Ophthalmopathy was distinguished from stable hyperthyroidism by 13 V-J signatures.

At least ten counts were recorded for this clonotype. Its antigen is not known. CDR1 and CDR2 (germline): SEHNR, FQNEAQ (reference sequence). Trimming removed 5 bases at V and 9 bases at J, with 14 bases between. The CDR3 has 14 amino acids. For Graves' hyperthyroidism to be stable, ophthalmopathy could not progress within 18 months. Diagnoses were established using clinical symptoms, serum thyroxine and TRAb, thyroid ultrasound and orbital computed tomography. Using RNA transcripts as the source, TCR beta CDR3 regions were amplified. TCR CDR3 regions were first amplified by RT-PCR with HTBI primers. TCRdb reprocessed the multiplex PCR reads with MiXCR, giving one entry per CDR3 protein. The sample contains around 420,000 distinct CDR3 sequences, approximately 14% of which appear only once.

This receptor was identified in a woman under 30 with Graves' hyperthyroidism. Sequenced input: blood. V and J are TRBV7-9 and TRBJ1-6; D remains ambiguous. CDR3 protein: CASSPGLLGSPLHF. In DNA, the CDR3 is TGTGCCAGCAGCCCCGGACTCTTGGGTTCACCCCTCCACTTT.